These T cell receptor beta chains were read from a single sample in a study of CD8+CD57+ T cells in acquired aplastic anemia. TCRdb re-called the reads with MiXCR, one entry per CDR3 protein. The sample lists some 170,000 distinct CDR3 sequences; 71% were seen once. The material sequenced was sorted CD4+, CD8+, or CD8+CD57+ T cells (not recorded which) from PBMCs. The receptors originated from a human donor with aplastic anemia. Both conserved end residues are part of each CDR3. A D gene is named only where the DNA matches it firmly. Clone sizes are given selectively: once, few, many, or a class where the clone is expanded.

TRBJ2-7	TRBV20-1	NA	NA	TGCAGTGCCACCGTTTCTAGATTTGACGAGCAGTACTTC	CSATVSRFDEQYF
TRBJ1-2	TRBV20-1	NA	NA	TGCAGTGCTAGAGATCCCGACATCTATGGCTACACCTTC	CSARDPDIYGYTF
TRBJ2-1	TRBV10-3	NA	NA	TGTGCCATCAGTGAGTCGGAGGTTAATGAGCAGTTCTTC	CAISESEVNEQFF
TRBJ1-2	TRBV6-5	once	NA	TGTGCCATCAGTGAAGGTACAAACTATGGCTACACCTTC	CAISEGTNYGYTF
TRBJ2-1	TRBV4-2	NA	NA	TGTGCCAGCAGCCAAGCGGGAGTGGTAAATGAGCAGTTCTTC	CASSQAGVVNEQFF
TRBJ2-7	TRBV20-1	many	TRBD1	TGCAGTGCTACATCCGTGACAGGGGGCCTTAGTCACGAGCAGTACTTC	CSATSVTGGLSHEQYF
TRBJ1-6	TRBV2	NA	NA	TGTGCCAGCAACTATGGGGCGGCCTATAATTCACCCCTCCACTTT	CASNYGAAYNSPLHF
TRBJ2-2	TRBV5-6	NA	NA	TGTGCCAGCAGCTTGGTTTCGTCCGGGGAGCTGTTTTTT	CASSLVSSGELFF
TRBJ1-5	TRBV7-9	NA	TRBD1	TGTGCCAGCAGCCAACAGGACAGGGGGCTAAGAGAGCCCCAGCATTTT	CASSQQDRGLREPQHF
TRBJ2-7	TRBV7-9	few	TRBD1	TGTGCCAGCAGCGCCGGGACAGTCGGGCCCCTCTACGAGCAGTACTTC	CASSAGTVGPLYEQYF
TRBJ1-5	TRBV19	many	NA	TGTGCCAGCAGCCACCGGGACAGCAATCAGCCCCAGCATTTT	CASSHRDSNQPQHF
TRBJ2-3	TRBV6-4	many	TRBD2	TGTGCCAGCAGTGATAGCGGGATGAGCACAGATACGCAGTATTTT	CASSDSGMSTDTQYF
TRBJ1-3	TRBV2	NA	NA	TGTGCCAGCAGTGCCGGCCCTGGAAACACCATATATTTT	CASSAGPGNTIYF
TRBJ2-2	TRBV7-2	NA	NA	TGTGCCAGCAGCTTAGAACACATAGGGTCCGCGAACACCGGGGAGCTGTTTTTT	CASSLEHIGSANTGELFF
TRBJ2-2	TRBV19	NA	NA	TGTGCCAGTAGGGAAAAGCTCACCGGGGAGCTGTTTTTT	CASREKLTGELFF
TRBJ1-2	TRBV20-1	few	NA	TGCAGTGCTAGTCCCGAGACAAACTATGGCTACACCTTC	CSASPETNYGYTF
TRBJ2-7	TRBV20-1	NA	NA	TGCAGTGCTGAAGACTTATCTAGCTCCTACGAGCAGTACTTC	CSAEDLSSSYEQYF
TRBJ1-1	TRBV5-4	NA	TRBD1	TGTGCCAGCAGCTCGGACAGGAAGCAAGCTTTCTTT	CASSSDRKQAFF
TRBJ1-6	TRBV7-3	NA	NA	TGTGCCAGCAGCTTAGGTGGGGGGGGAACCAATTCACCCCTCCACTTT	CASSLGGGGTNSPLHF
TRBJ2-5	TRBV5-1	NA	NA	TGCGCCAGCAGCGCGGACGAAAGTGGGGAGACCCAGTACTTC	CASSADESGETQYF
TRBJ2-2	TRBV6-6	NA	NA	TGTGCCAGCAGTTTCTCAACCAGCGAATCCGGGGAGCTGTTTTTT	CASSFSTSESGELFF
TRBJ1-2	TRBV10-2	NA	TRBD1	TGCGCCAGCAGGGAACCGGGACAGGGCTATGGCTACACCTTC	CASREPGQGYGYTF
TRBJ2-1	TRBV7-8	NA	NA	TGTGCCAGCAGTAGAGGGGCCAACATATTGGAGCAGTTCTTC	CASSRGANILEQFF
TRBJ2-7	TRBV2	many	NA	TGTGCCAGCCGCCGGGACTACGAGCAGTACTTC	CASRRDYEQYF
TRBJ1-4	TRBV24-1	few	NA	TGTGCCACCAGTGATGCTCAGGAAGGGGAACGGGAAAAACTGTTTTTT	CATSDAQEGEREKLFF
TRBJ1-1	TRBV19	once	NA	TGTGCCAGTAGTATAGAGGCAGGTAGGAACACTGAAGCTTTCTTT	CASSIEAGRNTEAFF
TRBJ2-5	TRBV20-1	NA	TRBD1	TGCAGTGCTATTACAGGGGAAGAGACCCAGTACTTC	CSAITGEETQYF
TRBJ2-5	TRBV20-1	NA	NA	TGCAGTGCCCCAGACGACGGGATGGAGACCCAGTACTTC	CSAPDDGMETQYF
TRBJ2-7	TRBV7-8	NA	TRBD2	TGTGCCAGCAGATTACCCTCCACTAGCGGGAGGGTCTGGTCCTACGAGCAGTACTTC	CASRLPSTSGRVWSYEQYF
TRBJ1-2	TRBV9	once	NA	TGTGCCAGCAGCGCAGCCGGGACGGGTTATGGCTACACCTTC	CASSAAGTGYGYTF
TRBJ2-3	TRBV5-1	NA	TRBD2	TGCGCCAGCAGCTTTCTAGCGGGAGGGCCGGCAGATACGCAGTATTTT	CASSFLAGGPADTQYF
TRBJ2-3	TRBV6-4	once	TRBD1	TGTGCCAGCGCAAAGAAAGGGGACAGGGGAACAGATACGCGGTATTTT	CASAKKGDRGTDTRYF
TRBJ2-5	TRBV7-7	few	NA	TGTGCTAGCAGCTCAGTGGGGAACGGGGCCCAGTACTTC	CASSSVGNGAQYF
TRBJ1-2	TRBV9	NA	NA	TGTGCCAGCAGCGTCCCTCTACAGGGCCCCTATGGCTACACCTTC	CASSVPLQGPYGYTF
TRBJ2-1	TRBV19	NA	TRBD2	TGTGCCAGTACCACACTAGCGGGAGTGGAAAATGAGCAGTTCTTC	CASTTLAGVENEQFF
TRBJ2-1	TRBV7-9	NA	NA	TGTGCCAGCAGCTTGGGGACACAAGAGCAGTTCTTC	CASSLGTQEQFF
TRBJ1-1	TRBV15	few	NA	TGTGCCACCAGCAGACCAATGGGAGGGAACACTGAAGCTTTCTTT	CATSRPMGGNTEAFF
TRBJ2-3	TRBV20-1	NA	TRBD2	TGCAGTGCGGAACTAGCGGGCTGGCCTAGCACAGATACGCAGTATTTT	CSAELAGWPSTDTQYF
TRBJ2-3	TRBV7-9	once	TRBD1	TGTGCCAGCAGCTTAGGACAGGGGTATGCAGATACGCAGTATTTT	CASSLGQGYADTQYF
TRBJ2-6	TRBV7-3	NA	NA	TGTGCCAGCAGCAACAGGGATCTTGGGGCCAACGTCCTGACTTTC	CASSNRDLGANVLTF
TRBJ2-7	TRBV10-3	NA	NA	TGTGCCATCAGTGAGGGTTCGGAAGCATTTTACGAGCAGTACTTC	CAISEGSEAFYEQYF
TRBJ1-1	TRBV4-1	NA	NA	TGCGCCAGCAGCCAAGAGGGGGGTCCTGAAGCTTTCTTT	CASSQEGGPEAFF
TRBJ2-3	TRBV24-1	NA	NA	TGTGCCACCAGTGAAGGGGGGACAGCAGATACGCAGTATTTT	CATSEGGTADTQYF
TRBJ1-1	TRBV6-4	few	NA	TGTGCCAGCAGTGACAGGGTGGGCACTGAAGCTTTCTTT	CASSDRVGTEAFF